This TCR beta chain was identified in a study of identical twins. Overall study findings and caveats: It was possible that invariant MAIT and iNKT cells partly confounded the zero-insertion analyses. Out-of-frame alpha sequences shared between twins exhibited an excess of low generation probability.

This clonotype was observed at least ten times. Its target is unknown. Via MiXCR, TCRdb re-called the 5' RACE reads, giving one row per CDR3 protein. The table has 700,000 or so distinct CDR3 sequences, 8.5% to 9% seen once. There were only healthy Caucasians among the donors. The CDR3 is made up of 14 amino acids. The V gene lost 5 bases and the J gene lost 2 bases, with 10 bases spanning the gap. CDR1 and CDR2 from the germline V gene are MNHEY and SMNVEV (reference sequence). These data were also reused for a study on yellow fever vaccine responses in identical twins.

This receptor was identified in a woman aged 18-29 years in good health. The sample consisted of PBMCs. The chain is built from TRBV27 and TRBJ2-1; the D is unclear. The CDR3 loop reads CASSLGRPYNEQFF. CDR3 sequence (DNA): TGTGCCAGCAGTCTGGGTCGCCCCTACAATGAGCAGTTCTTC.